The entry below describes one T cell receptor (beta chain). This clonotype was found a few times. The specificity of this receptor is unknown. Within one base of it there is no much larger clone, and no base qualities were kept. Sequencing took place on an Illumina NovaSeq 6000. TCR cDNA was synthesized by 5'RACE template switching, through which a universal primer site and unique molecular identifiers were introduced. Priming of cDNA synthesis was performed from both the TCR alpha and TCR beta constant segments. Library amplification involved two PCR steps, and the second step added sample barcodes and sequencing adapters. Libraries were sequenced on Illumina HiSeq 2500 (2x100 bp) or NovaSeq (2x150 bp). The published analysis was carried out like this. Demultiplexing of reads and collapsing into UMI consensus sequences were performed with MIGEC, and V(D)J alignment was carried out with MiXCR. Clonotypes responding to the vaccine were identified with edgeR on replicate PBMC samples, with the criteria of FDR below 0.01 and a log2 fold change above 5 up to day 15. CD4 or CD8 identity was assigned to each bulk clonotype according to whether the clonotype was present at higher abundance in the sequenced CD4 repertoire or the sequenced CD8 repertoire. TCRdb reprocessed the public reads (quality trimming at Q25 with fastp, clone calling with MiXCR) and kept in-frame beta chains. Every entry covers one CDR3 protein and lists the most common genes and DNA from its rows. Here the V and J calls rest on TCRdb's processing, not on the authors' analysis. The sample contains some 350,000 distinct CDR3 sequences, roughly 4.3% of them found a single time. The biggest ten clones account for 24% of the sample.

The CDR3, from cysteine to phenylalanine, totals 17 residues. Just the 51-base CDR3 DNA is kept, in frame starting at base 1. The germline V gene yields KGHDR for CDR1 and SFDVKD for CDR2. V trim: 1 base; J trim: 0 bases; unmatched bases: 6. The sample belongs to a study of T cells after yellow fever vaccination (dated by TCRdb to 2018 to 2020). For context, the study as a whole: The SMART-Seq v4 Ultra Low Input RNA kit was used to prepare libraries from fractions with low cell numbers. To follow T-cell clones before and after primary and booster YFV17D yellow fever vaccination, bulk TCR alpha and beta repertoires were sequenced over time. Two healthy male donors, one aged 18 to 29 and one aged 30 to 40 years, were included in the cohort. Blood was drawn at multiple timepoints before and after primary and secondary immunization, with bulk PBMC replicates and cell subsets isolated.

Sample treatment or condition, as interpreted from the label and publication: live attenuated yellow fever vaccine strain. At each blood-draw timepoint, two biological replicates of bulk PBMCs were obtained. PBMCs were isolated from peripheral blood using a standard Ficoll-Paque protocol. TriZol was used to extract RNA from bulk PBMCs, CD4 and CD8 fractions, and dextramer-positive and dextramer-negative fractions. General findings and caveats noted by the study authors: Because abundant contaminating clonotypes from the bulk population could be contained in FACS-sorted repertoires, computational filtering was required. Most clones expanded after primary vaccination (about 95% of CD4 and roughly 90% of CD8) were re-detected after the booster, suggesting that broad memory maintenance occurred. Because the study included only two donors, the extent to which the findings can be generalized is limited. The secondary T-cell response was found to be weaker but faster than the primary response, with a peak reached on day 5 rather than on day 15. A small share of clonotypes was detected in both CD4 and CD8 compartments, with the overlap likely arising from convergent recombination.

This material consisted of PBMCs, taken 5 days after the yellow fever booster vaccination. This receptor was taken from a man aged 18 to 29 who received the YFV17D yellow fever vaccine. The sequence joins TRBV24-1 to TRBJ2-3; TRBD2 fits 7 bases in the junction. The CDR3 reads as follows: CATSDFPGGSSTDTQYF. In nucleotides, the sequence is TGTGCCACCAGTGATTTTCCAGGCGGGAGTAGCACAGATACGCAGTATTTT.